These T cell receptor beta chains were read from a single sample in a study of cytomegalovirus exposure and HLA in healthy donors. Using immunoSEQ multiplex PCR, the repertoire was profiled, and TCRdb retains in-frame clones only, with some absent. The sample has 200,000 to 300,000 clones, about 83% seen once. What was sequenced was PBMCs. Receptors originate from a man between 18 and 29 years old in good health and CMV-seronegative. CDR3s leave out the opening cysteine and the closing phenylalanine or tryptophan.

J | V | CDR3
TRBJ1-1 | TRBV29-1 | SVQSGGEAF
TRBJ1-5 | TRBV5-5 | ASSLLRNQPQH
TRBJ1-2 | TRBV29-1 | SVEAYFRDSSGYT
TRBJ2-5 | TRBV30 | AWSEGKIQETQY
TRBJ1-6 | TRBV5-5 | ASSSTVGQGNSPLH
TRBJ1-2 | TRBV2 | ASSAGQANYGYT
TRBJ2-1 | TRBV7-3 | ASSSSGGSYNEQF
TRBJ2-7 | TRBV6-1 | SGGRRGLYEQY
TRBJ2-4 | TRBV28 | ASSDITQWRAVTKNIQY
TRBJ2-7 | TRBV27 | ASSFDRRLGYEQY
TRBJ1-6 | TRBV9 | ASSPSGGAGNSPLH
TRBJ2-7 | TRBV6-5 | ASSAYRGSYEQY
TRBJ2-3 | TRBV4-1 | ASSQEFAGGTDTQY
TRBJ2-1 | TRBV5-1 | ASGRLADSYNEQF
TRBJ1-5 | TRBV6-5 | ASRRDRGDTPQH
TRBJ1-1 | TRBV9 | ASSVGTGLAF
TRBJ2-3 | TRBV6-1 | ASSSLAAPTDTQY
TRBJ2-1 | TRBV7-3 | ASFRKRGGGNEQF
TRBJ2-2 | TRBV10-2 | ASTGLAGTTGELF
TRBJ2-3 | TRBV29-1 | SVEVLAGDTQY
TRBJ1-2 | TRBV4-2 | ASSQEGRGSSIYGYT
TRBJ2-1 | TRBV4-1 | ASSQAGFGENEQF
TRBJ2-7 | TRBV7-8 | ASSLRDRVSEQY
TRBJ2-3 | TRBV6-1 | ASSEVGGASTDTQY
TRBJ1-2 | TRBV4-1 | ASSQEGVGRGYT
TRBJ2-7 | TRBV18 | ASSLAGDPQAYEQY
TRBJ2-7 | TRBV27 | ASSLGASSSYEQY
TRBJ2-1 | TRBV6-1 | ATREGGLYNEQF
TRBJ2-3 | TRBV5-1 | ASSLASSGGSDTQY
TRBJ1-2 | TRBV28 | ASEGTAPYGYT
TRBJ2-1 | TRBV10-1 | ASPFQF
TRBJ1-1 | TRBV6-6 | ASSSRQNTEAF
TRBJ2-3 | TRBV14 | ASSQDRGGRSDTQY
TRBJ2-3 | TRBV9 | ASSVLGLAVSTDTQY
TRBJ2-2 | TRBV7-2 | ASSIRVAGGGELF
TRBJ1-2 | TRBV7-9 | ASSLPGQTSDGYT
TRBJ2-3 | TRBV19 | ASSSGLAAFTDTQY
TRBJ2-7 | TRBV21-1 | ASSKPSGVRYEQY
TRBJ2-7 | TRBV27 | ASSLYGQGAGEQY
TRBJ1-5 | TRBV6-5 | ASRGEAHQPQH
TRBJ2-7 | TRBV7-7 | ASSRGQTYEQY
TRBJ2-7 | TRBV11-2 | ASSFPLNGQSDLREQY
TRBJ2-7 | TRBV13 | ASSTDSEPLREQY
TRBJ2-7 | TRBV29-1 | SVGGTGSSYEQY
TRBJ1-4 | TRBV11-2 | ASSSTGFTNEKLF
TRBJ1-1 | TRBV4-3 | ASSQRRGDGQTEAF
TRBJ2-7 | TRBV5-1 | ASSSQDRPYEQY
TRBJ2-5 | TRBV7-9 | ASSFRQGNQETQY
TRBJ2-5 | TRBV7-9 | ASSLVAGVQETQY
TRBJ2-7 | TRBV27 | ASTPRQGGYEQY
TRBJ1-5 | TRBV4-1 | ASSQDMSRVNQPQH